The present T cell receptor (beta chain) was sequenced within a study of T-cell memory formation after mild COVID-19. Overall study context: In these data, TCR clusters were largely donor specific.

This clonotype was seen only a few times. The antigen is unknown. TCR alpha and TCR beta cDNA libraries carrying sample barcodes and UMIs came from 5'RACE with constant-segment primers. One entry per CDR3 protein results from TCRdb running MiXCR on the 5' RACE reads. This table has 250,000 to 350,000 distinct CDR3 sequences, around 16% appearing once. This CDR3 is 14 amino acids long. Germline V lookup: CDR1 KGHSH, CDR2 LQKENI. Trimming cost V 6 bases and J 7 bases, with 16 bases left between them. General study results and limits: Among clones peaking at day 37 in the second wave, SARS-CoV-2 specificity remained unconfirmed. Several responding clones turned up in pre-infection memory, indicating that cross-reactive memory may have taken part.

The source of this sequence is a man in his late teens or twenties who had mild COVID-19 (a few samples of this study predate the infection). Cell type and time point are not known. What was sequenced was PBMCs or a T cell subset sorted from them (not recorded which). This chain joins TRBV18 and TRBJ2-1, with D maybe TRBD1 (7 bases). The CDR3 here is CASSYTAGGNEQFF. CDR3 coding DNA: TGTGCCAGCTCCTACACGGCAGGGGGGAATGAGCAGTTCTTC.